This TCR beta chain was sequenced for a study of T cells in Graves' hyperthyroidism and ophthalmopathy. Study-level points and caveats: Blood also held most thyroid clonotypes expanded beyond 0.001. Patients with ophthalmopathy were separated from those with stable hyperthyroidism by a 13 V-J model.

CDR1 LNHDA and CDR2 SQIVND come from the germline V gene (reference sequence). The CDR3 runs to 13 residues. With 3 bases removed from V and 1 base from J, the gap between germline ends came to 6 bases. Lactation, pregnancy, other autoimmune disease or uncontrolled infection excluded patients. Fresh peripheral blood, 10 ml, was the source of the PBMCs. This clonotype was seen a handful of times. The antigen is unknown. Authors of the study amplified TCR beta CDR3 regions from RNA transcripts. A first-round RT-PCR of the TCR CDR3 used the HTBI primer set. TCRdb used MiXCR to reprocess the multiplex PCR reads, holding one entry per CDR3 protein. The sample records approximately 590,000 distinct CDR3 sequences, 15% to 19% being singletons.

The J gene is TRBJ1-1, the V gene TRBV19; D is ambiguous. This clonotype was sampled from a woman in her twenties or thirties with Graves' hyperthyroidism. The sample was blood. DNA of the CDR3: TGTGCCAGTAGTATTCTGGAGAACACTGAAGCTTTCTTT. As protein: CASSILENTEAFF.